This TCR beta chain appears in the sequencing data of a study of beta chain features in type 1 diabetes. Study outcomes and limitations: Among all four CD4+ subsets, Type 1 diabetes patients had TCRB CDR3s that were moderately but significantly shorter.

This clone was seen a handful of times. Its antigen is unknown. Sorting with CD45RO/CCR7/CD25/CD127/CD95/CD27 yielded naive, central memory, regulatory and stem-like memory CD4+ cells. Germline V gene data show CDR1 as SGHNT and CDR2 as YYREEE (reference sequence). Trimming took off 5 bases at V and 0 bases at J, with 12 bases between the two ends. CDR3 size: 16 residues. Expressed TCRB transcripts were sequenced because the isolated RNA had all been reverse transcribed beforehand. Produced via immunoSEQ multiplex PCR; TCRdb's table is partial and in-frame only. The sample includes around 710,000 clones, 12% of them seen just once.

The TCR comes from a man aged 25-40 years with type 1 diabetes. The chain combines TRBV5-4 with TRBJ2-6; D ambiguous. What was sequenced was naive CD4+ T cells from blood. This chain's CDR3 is CASSSLSGSGANVLTF. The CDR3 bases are TGTGCCAGCAGTAGCTTATCCGGCTCTGGGGCCAACGTCCTGACTTTC.